The 31 T cell receptor beta chains below come from one sample, sequenced in a study of T cell responses to AZD1222 COVID-19 vaccine. The protocol was immunoSEQ multiplex PCR, while the TCRdb copy is restricted to in-frame clones and leaves out a portion. Seen here are approximately 150,000 clones, roughly 92% observed once, and the top ten hold around 3%. The sample was peripheral blood, taken on day 0 of AZD1222 vaccination. The receptors derive from an adult in good health.

The chain employs TRBV12-5 and TRBJ2-7, with 8 bases fitting TRBD2. The CDR3 has 16 residues. Germline V gene data show CDR1 as LGHNT and CDR2 as FRNRAP. The J segment lost 1 base and the V segment lost 3 bases, leaving 8 bases of the junction unmatched. CDR3 loop: CASGLKSGGPSYEQYF. The DNA for the CDR3 is TGTGCTAGTGGTTTAAAGAGCGGGGGTCCTTCCTACGAGCAGTACTTC.

J is TRBJ1-5 and V is TRBV5-8; D might be TRBD1 (6 bases). The CDR3 is made up of 15 amino acids. Germline V gene sequence: CDR1 SGHTS, CDR2 YDEGEE. The germline V and J ends were trimmed by 2 bases and 4 bases, with 13 bases remaining between them. This CDR3 is CASSLRGSENQPQHF. As DNA, the CDR3 is TGTGCCAGCAGCTTAAGGGGGTCGGAAAATCAGCCCCAGCATTTT.

V gene TRBV20-1 combines with J gene TRBJ1-1; no firm D call. The CDR3 has 11 residues. The germline gives CDR1 DFQATT, CDR2 SNEGSKA (reference sequence). V was cut by 0 bases and J by 7 bases, with 6 bases left in between. DNA for the CDR3: TGCAGTGCTAGAGACGGGATTGAAGCTTTCTTT. It is translated as CSARDGIEAFF.

The chain combines TRBV11-2 with TRBJ2-7; 8 positions agree with TRBD2. This CDR3 contains 15 residues. Losses at the gene ends were 1 base for V and 2 bases for J; bases not matched to a gene: 4. Germline CDR1 and CDR2: SGHAT and FQNNGV. CDR3 in DNA: TGTGCCAGCAGCTTAGGGGCTAGCGGGCCCTACGAGCAGTACTTC. Its protein is CASSLGASGPYEQYF.

The sample holds one count of this clone. The CDR3 here is CASSPDAPRTASPGELFF. For the CDR3, the DNA is TGTGCCAGCAGCCCGGATGCCCCTAGGACAGCCTCCCCCGGGGAGCTGTTTTTT. V gene TRBV4-2 combines with J gene TRBJ2-2; possibly TRBD1 for D (6 bases). The CDR3 length is 18 residues. Germline CDR1 is LGHNA and CDR2 is YNFKEQ. V lost 4 bases to trimming and J lost 6 bases, with 24 bases between them.

This sequence joins TRBV2 and TRBJ2-2, with 8 bases identical to TRBD1. V shed 6 bases and J 4 bases; nucleotides not matched to a gene: 7. CDR3 length: 15 amino acids. CDR1 SNHLY and CDR2 FYNNEI come from the germline V gene. The CDR3 here is CASSPGTGLTGELFF. For the CDR3, the DNA is TGTGCCAGCAGCCCCGGGACAGGTCTCACCGGGGAGCTGTTTTTT.

This chain uses TRBV18 with TRBJ1-3; D is undetermined. Trimming took off 6 bases at V and 4 bases at J, with 10 bases between the two ends. The germline CDR1 and CDR2 sequences are KGHSH and LQKENI. The CDR3 covers 13 residues. CDR3 in amino acids: CASSQDTGNTIYF. CDR3 sequence (DNA): TGTGCCAGCTCCCAAGACACCGGAAACACCATATATTTT. Supplemented by reference TRBV18 and TRBJ1-3, the full variable domain reads NAGVMQNPRHLVRRRGQEARLRCSPMKGHSHVYWYRQLPEEGLKFMVYLQKENIIDESGMPKERFSAEFPKEGPSILRIQQVVRGDSAAYFCASSQDTGNTIYFGEGSWLTVV.

The J gene is TRBJ1-1, the V gene TRBV10-2, with D hard to call. The CDR3 spans 15 residues. Per germline, CDR1 WSHSY and CDR2 SAAADI. Trimming left V 3 bases short and J 6 bases short, with 17 bases between. The CDR3 spells CASSEVVRRASEAFF. The CDR3 DNA reads TGCGCCAGCAGTGAAGTCGTCCGGCGGGCTTCTGAAGCTTTCTTT.

The chain joins TRBV27 to TRBJ1-5; a possible D gene is TRBD1 (5 bases). Trimming cost V 0 bases and J 5 bases, with 8 bases left between them. Germline CDR1 and CDR2: MNHEY and SMNVEV (reference sequence). There are 14 residues in the CDR3. The CDR3 sequence: CASSLSRGDQPQHF. CDR3 nucleotide sequence: TGTGCCAGCAGTTTATCTCGGGGGGATCAGCCCCAGCATTTT.

V is TRBV5-1 and J is TRBJ2-1; D not certain. Trimming stripped 4 bases from V and 8 bases from J, with 10 bases between. CDR1 is SGHRS and CDR2 is YFSETQ in the germline V gene. The CDR3 runs 12 residues. The chain's CDR3 is CASSPVGYEQFF. CDR3 bases: TGCGCCAGCAGCCCGGTAGGGTATGAGCAGTTCTTC. Combining the CDR3 with reference TRBV5-1 and TRBJ2-1 gives the whole variable domain KAGVTQTPRYLIKTRGQQVTLSCSPISGHRSVSWYQQTPGQGLQFLFEYFSETQRNKGNFPGRFSGRQFSNSRSEMNVSTLELGDSALYLCASSPVGYEQFFGPGTRLTVL.

The chain recombines TRBV7-2 with TRBJ1-1; D ambiguous. The ends were cut back, 3 bases at V and 0 bases at J, with 17 bases in the middle. Germline V lookup: CDR1 SGHTA, CDR2 FQGNSA. This CDR3 is 17 amino acids long. The DNA of the CDR3 is TGTGCCAGCAGCTTTAGTACGGTTTTTAGGATGAACACTGAAGCTTTCTTT. Its translation is CASSFSTVFRMNTEAFF.

The rearrangement uses TRBV19 and TRBJ1-4, with 7 bases fitting TRBD1. Germline V gives CDR1 LNHDA, CDR2 SQIVND (reference sequence). The CDR3 covers 17 residues. The trim removed 6 bases at V and 6 bases at J, leaving 16 bases unmatched. Here the CDR3 reads CASRTGQPTSSYEKLFF. The CDR3 coding sequence is TGTGCCAGTAGGACGGGACAGCCAACCTCGTCGTATGAAAAACTGTTTTTT.

The chain employs TRBV19 and TRBJ2-1, with 10 bases identical to TRBD2. V lost 6 bases to trimming and J lost 10 bases; unmatched junction nucleotides: 12. CDR3 length: 15 amino acids. The V gene's germline CDR1 is LNHDA and CDR2 SQIVND (reference sequence). CDR3 protein: CASRPLAGEIKEQFF. Here the CDR3 DNA reads TGTGCCAGTAGACCGCTAGCGGGAGAGATCAAGGAGCAGTTCTTC.

The chain uses TRBV4-1 and TRBJ2-1; D is possibly TRBD2 (6 bases). CDR3 length equals 13 residues. Per germline, CDR1 MGHRA and CDR2 YSYEKL. V lost 2 bases to trimming and J lost 7 bases, with 9 bases between them. For the CDR3, the DNA is TGCGCCAGCAGCCAAAATCTAGCGAATGAGCAGTTCTTC. Protein: CASSQNLANEQFF.

The rearrangement joins TRBV4-2 to TRBJ1-1, with D unresolved. V gave up 4 bases and J gave up 3 bases, with 15 bases separating them. The germline CDR1 and CDR2 sequences are LGHNA and YNFKEQ. The CDR3 consists of 15 residues. The CDR3 sequence is CASSRGLTPDTEAFF. The CDR3, as DNA: TGTGCCAGCAGCCGGGGTCTTACCCCCGACACTGAAGCTTTCTTT.

The gene calls are TRBV5-5 and TRBJ2-7; D is uncertain. V lost 3 bases and J 7 bases, leaving 11 bases between the germline ends. Per the germline V gene, CDR1 is SGHKS and CDR2 is YYEKEE (reference sequence). The CDR3 spans 12 residues. The CDR3, as DNA: TGTGCCAGCAGCTCCCCTACGAGGGAGCAGTACTTC. This gives the protein CASSSPTREQYF. The entire variable domain, with the rest obtained from reference TRBV5-5 and TRBJ2-7, is as follows: DAGVTQSPTHLIKTRGQQVTLRCSPISGHKSVSWYQQVLGQGPQFIFQYYEKEERGRGNFPDRFSARQFPNYSSELNVNALLLGDSALYLCASSSPTREQYFGPGTRLTVT.

The J gene is TRBJ2-1, the V gene TRBV19; D is ambiguous. This CDR3 spans 14 amino acids. V gave up 7 bases and J gave up 10 bases, with 20 bases separating them. Germline V lookup: CDR1 LNHDA, CDR2 SQIVND (reference sequence). Here the CDR3 DNA reads TGTGCCAGTAAGCAGGTCCGGGCGGTTACGGAGCAGTTCTTC. It encodes CASKQVRAVTEQFF.

The CDR3 loop is CASRDGTGSNGYTF. The DNA of the CDR3 is TGTGCCAGCAGGGATGGGACAGGCTCCAACGGCTACACCTTC. The chain links TRBV6-5 to TRBJ1-2, with TRBD1 matching over 8 bases. CDR1 is MNHEY, CDR2 SVGAGI, per germline. The V gene end was trimmed by 6 bases and the J gene end by 8 bases; junction bases not matched to a gene: 11. CDR3 length: 14 amino acids.

This chain connects TRBV12-3 or TRBV12-4 to TRBJ2-1; D remains unclear. This CDR3 region has 12 residues. V gave up 6 bases and J gave up 7 bases, with 10 bases separating them. The CDR3 loop is CASSPAVNEQFF. The CDR3 coding sequence is TGTGCCAGCAGCCCAGCCGTAAATGAGCAGTTCTTC.

As DNA, the CDR3 is TGTGCCAGCAGCCCTAGACAGGGGGACACTGAAGCTTTCTTT. The encoded protein is CASSPRQGDTEAFF. The chain combines TRBV5-4 with TRBJ1-1; 9 bases agree with TRBD1. CDR3 length equals 14 residues. V dropped 4 bases and J dropped 3; count of bases not matched to a gene: 4. The germline gives CDR1 SGHNT, CDR2 YYREEE (reference sequence).

V and J are TRBV5-4 and TRBJ2-7, with 9 bases that match TRBD1. V shed 4 bases and J 5 bases; nucleotides not matched to a gene: 7. This CDR3 contains 14 residues. Germline V CDR1 and CDR2: SGHNT, YYREEE (reference sequence). This CDR3 is CASSRDRAWDEQYF. The CDR3, as DNA: TGTGCCAGCAGCCGGGACAGGGCTTGGGACGAGCAGTACTTC.

This clone has just a few counts. The V and J genes are TRBV5-4 and TRBJ2-7; D might be TRBD1 or TRBD2, each matching 5 bases. Per germline, CDR1 SGHNT and CDR2 YYREEE (reference sequence). The CDR3 extends over 14 amino acids. The ends were cut back, 0 bases at V and 1 base at J, with 8 bases in the middle. In DNA form, the CDR3 reads TGTGCCAGCAGCTTGGCCGGGGCTTCCTACGAGCAGTACTTC. Its protein product is CASSLAGASYEQYF.

The rearrangement uses TRBV14 and TRBJ2-5; tentatively, D is TRBD1 or TRBD2 (5 bases each). The CDR3 has 14 amino acids. Germline V gene lookup returns CDR1 SGHDN and CDR2 FVKESK. V shed 3 bases and J shed 1 base, with 9 bases lying between them. In DNA, the CDR3 is TGTGCCAGCAGCCATGTGGGGACCCAAGAGACCCAGTACTTC. Its protein is CASSHVGTQETQYF.

The chain is built from TRBV7-8 and TRBJ2-7; D remains unclear. V lost 1 base to trimming and J lost 0 bases, with 10 bases between them. Germline CDR1 and CDR2: SGHVS and FQNEAQ. The CDR3 is made up of 15 amino acids. CDR3: CASSLGAESSYEQYF. DNA for the CDR3: TGTGCCAGCAGCTTAGGGGCAGAAAGCTCCTACGAGCAGTACTTC.

The count of this clone is one. This chain joins TRBV5-1 and TRBJ2-7; a possible D gene is TRBD2 (5 bases). V shed 1 base and J shed 2 bases, with 10 bases lying between them. The CDR3 length is 14 residues. Germline V lookup: CDR1 SGHRS, CDR2 YFSETQ. DNA for the CDR3: TGCGCCAGCAGCTTGCCCGGGGTTCCCTACGAGCAGTACTTC. As protein: CASSLPGVPYEQYF.

The chain has TRBV6-5 and TRBJ1-1; D gene uncertain. CDR1 is MNHEY and CDR2 is SVGAGI in the germline V gene. This CDR3 comprises 15 residues. Trimming stripped 4 bases from V and 1 base from J, with 13 bases between. CDR3 sequence: CASSFRKFGNTEAFF. The CDR3 coding sequence is TGTGCCAGCAGTTTCCGGAAATTCGGGAACACTGAAGCTTTCTTT.

This rearrangement joins TRBV19 to TRBJ2-2, with a possible D match to TRBD1 (5 bases). Trimming removed 6 bases at V and 6 bases at J, with 11 bases between. The CDR3 extends over 13 amino acids. Germline CDR1 reads LNHDA; CDR2 reads SQIVND (reference sequence). This chain's CDR3 is CASRAGFAGELFF. The CDR3 nucleotides read TGTGCCAGTAGGGCAGGGTTCGCCGGGGAGCTGTTTTTT.

This chain links TRBV7-9 with TRBJ2-7; 10 bases line up with TRBD2. Germline V gene lookup returns CDR1 SEHNR and CDR2 FQNEAQ (reference sequence). CDR3 length: 15 amino acids. Unmatched junction bases numbered 4, after V lost 5 bases and J lost 0 bases. The CDR3 loop is CASSESGRASYEQYF. The CDR3 nucleotides read TGTGCCAGCAGCGAGAGCGGGAGGGCCTCCTACGAGCAGTACTTC.

V gene TRBV27 combines with J gene TRBJ1-1; D remains ambiguous. CDR1 is MNHEY, CDR2 SMNVEV, per germline (reference sequence). The CDR3 spans 15 residues. Trimming removed 2 bases at V and 0 bases at J, with 10 bases between. CDR3 loop: CASSLLPGMNTEAFF. CDR3 bases: TGTGCCAGCAGTTTACTCCCTGGGATGAACACTGAAGCTTTCTTT.

A single count supports this clone. The V call is TRBV19, the J call TRBJ1-2; possible D gene TRBD1, 5 bases. Germline V CDR1 and CDR2: LNHDA, SQIVND (reference sequence). The CDR3 has 12 amino acids. V lost 3 bases and J lost 7, with 9 bases in between. The CDR3 is CASSIIGGGYTF. CDR3 nucleotide sequence: TGTGCCAGTAGTATTATCGGGGGTGGCTACACCTTC. The variable domain in full, completed from reference TRBV19 and TRBJ1-2, reads DGGITQSPKYLFRKEGQNVTLSCEQNLNHDAMYWYRQDPGQGLRLIYYSQIVNDFQKGDIAEGYSVSREKKESFPLTVTSAQKNPTAFYLCASSIIGGGYTFGSGTRLTVV.

This clone was observed a single time. The chain couples TRBV5-1 to TRBJ2-5, with TRBD1 matching 8 bases. The CDR3 is made up of 17 amino acids. Germline CDR1 reads SGHRS; CDR2 reads YFSETQ. V shed 1 base, J shed 2 bases, and the junction held 10 bases outside the gene matches. DNA for the CDR3: TGCGCCAGCAGCTTGACTACAGGGGGTACCACTCAAGAGACCCAGTACTTC. This codes for CASSLTTGGTTQETQYF. Full variable domain (rest looked up from reference TRBV5-1 and TRBJ2-5): KAGVTQTPRYLIKTRGQQVTLSCSPISGHRSVSWYQQTPGQGLQFLFEYFSETQRNKGNFPGRFSGRQFSNSRSEMNVSTLELGDSALYLCASSLTTGGTTQETQYFGPGTRLLVL.